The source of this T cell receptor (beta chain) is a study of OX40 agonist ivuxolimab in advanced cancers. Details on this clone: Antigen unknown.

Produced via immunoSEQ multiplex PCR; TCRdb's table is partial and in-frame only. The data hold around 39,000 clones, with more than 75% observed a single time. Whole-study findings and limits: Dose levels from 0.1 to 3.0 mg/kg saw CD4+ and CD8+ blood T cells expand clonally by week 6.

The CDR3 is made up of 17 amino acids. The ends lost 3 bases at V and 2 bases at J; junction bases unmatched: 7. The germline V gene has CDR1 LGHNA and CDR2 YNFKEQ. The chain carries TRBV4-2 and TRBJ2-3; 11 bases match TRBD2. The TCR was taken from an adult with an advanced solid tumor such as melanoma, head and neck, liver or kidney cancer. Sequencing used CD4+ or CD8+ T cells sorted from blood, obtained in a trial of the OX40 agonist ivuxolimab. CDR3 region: CASSQRTSGSPTDTQYF. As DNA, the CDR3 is TGTGCCAGCAGCCAGCGAACTAGCGGGAGCCCCACAGATACGCAGTATTTT.